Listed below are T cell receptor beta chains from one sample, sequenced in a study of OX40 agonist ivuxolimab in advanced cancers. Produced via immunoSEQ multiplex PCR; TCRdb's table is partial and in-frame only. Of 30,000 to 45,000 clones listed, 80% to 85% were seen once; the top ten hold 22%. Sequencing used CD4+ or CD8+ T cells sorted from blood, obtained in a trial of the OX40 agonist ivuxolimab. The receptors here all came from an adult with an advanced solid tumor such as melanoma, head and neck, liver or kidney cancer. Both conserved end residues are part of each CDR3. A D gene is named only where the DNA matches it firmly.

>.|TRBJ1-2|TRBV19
TGTGCCAGTAGTGGGCCAGGGACGGGAGTGAATTATGGCTACACCTTC
CASSGPGTGVNYGYTF
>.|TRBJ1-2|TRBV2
TGTGCCAGCATATCTCAGGGTATTGGACGGGGCTACACCTTC
CASISQGIGRGYTF
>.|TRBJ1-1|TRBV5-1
TGCGCCAGCAGCTTAAGGGGACTGAACACTGAAGCTTTCTTT
CASSLRGLNTEAFF
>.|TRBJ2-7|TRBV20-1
TGCAGTGCAACCTACTACGAGCAGTACTTC
CSATYYEQYF
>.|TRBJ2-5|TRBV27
TGTGCCAGCAGTTCTTCTCTACGGCAAGAGACCCAGTACTTC
CASSSSLRQETQYF
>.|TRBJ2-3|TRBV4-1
TGCGCCAGCAGCCAAGAGTCCAGGCCAGATACGCAGTATTTT
CASSQESRPDTQYF
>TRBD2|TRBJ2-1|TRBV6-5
TGTGCCAGCAGTTACGCGGGACTAGCGGGCCGGGATGAGCAGTTCTTC
CASSYAGLAGRDEQFF
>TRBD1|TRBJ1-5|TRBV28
TGTGCCAGCAGTCGACAGGGGCGACGCAATCAGCCCCAGCATTTT
CASSRQGRRNQPQHF
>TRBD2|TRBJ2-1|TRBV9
TGTGCCAGCAGCGCCAGCATAGCGGGGGCCTACAATGAGCAGTTCTTC
CASSASIAGAYNEQFF
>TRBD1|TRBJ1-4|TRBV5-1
TGCGCCAGCAGCCCCGACCCGACAGGGGTGGTGGAACTGTTTTTT
CASSPDPTGVVELFF